This record looks at one T cell receptor beta chain sequence and its context. It lacks a known antigen. No quality values exist for individual bases; no much larger clone is one base distant. This entry is derived from a study of CD8 T cells in ankylosing spondylitis (dated by TCRdb to the late 2010s). Regarding the study in general: To find TCR variants linked to disease, the study profiled T cell receptor beta repertoires in ankylosing spondylitis patients and healthy donors. Peripheral blood samples were taken, and synovial fluid was additionally collected from ankylosing spondylitis patients. In total, the full study cohort was made up of roughly 100 healthy donors and some 26 ankylosing spondylitis patients.

The full study reports these points: A CD8+ phenotype was shown by the disease-linked clones, which were found at relatively low frequencies in peripheral blood. Some motif variants were previously reported in synovial fluid and blood of reactive arthritis patients, suggesting common disease-initiation mechanisms. According to the report, matched synovial fluid samples from ankylosing spondylitis patients were significantly enriched for the disease-linked clones. A TCR beta motif made up of roughly eight highly homologous amino acid variants appeared to be characteristic of blood from ankylosing spondylitis patients.

Trimming removed 7 bases from V and 0 bases from J, leaving 16 bases between the germline ends. Spanning cysteine to phenylalanine, the CDR3 consists of 16 amino acids. Only the CDR3 portion is preserved as DNA: 48 bases, with reading frame beginning at the first base. CDR1 is given as SEHNR and CDR2 as FQNEAQ, both from the germline V gene (reference sequence). Data came from an Illumina HiSeq 2500. TCR beta libraries were prepared by quantitative 5'-RACE with molecular barcodes. In the original analysis: Disease-linked TCR variants were identified with a new computational method built on a probabilistic model of VDJ rearrangement. The raw public data were reprocessed by TCRdb itself: fastp quality trimming at Q25, MiXCR clonotype calling, in-frame beta chains only. Each entry is one CDR3 protein sequence, shown with its most common DNA and genes. These V and J calls are TCRdb output, not the study's own analysis. The sample contains about 540,000 distinct CDR3 sequences, about 12% of them found a single time. Around 7% of the sample is taken by the ten largest.

This clonotype was obtained from a male donor with ankylosing spondylitis. Material: blood, either unsorted or a sorted T cell fraction (not recorded which). The chain links TRBV7-9 with TRBJ1-3; the D gene cannot be named for sure. The bases are TGTGCCAGCATCCCGACACGGACTCTCTCTGGAAACACCATATATTTT. Translation gives CASIPTRTLSGNTIYF.